These T cell receptor beta chains were read from a single sample in a study of cytomegalovirus exposure and HLA in healthy donors. This table comes from immunoSEQ multiplex PCR, and its TCRdb copy is limited to in-frame clones, with some not included. The sample features around 200,000 clones, with 1.1% in its top ten. The sequencing sample was made of PBMCs. The receptors derive from a girl aged 2-10 years in good health and CMV-seropositive. The CDR3 runs from the conserved cysteine through the conserved F or W. The order of the fields is D gene, J gene, V gene, CDR3 DNA, CDR3 protein. D genes are given only for firm matches.

>TRBD1|TRBJ2-7|TRBV9
TGTGCCAGCAGCGTAGCAGGGGGTGTTACCTACGAGCAGTACTTC
CASSVAGGVTYEQYF
>TRBD1|TRBJ1-5|TRBV28
TGTGCCAGCAGTTTTGGTTGGTCGGACAGGGATGATGAGCCCCAGCATTTT
CASSFGWSDRDDEPQHF
>TRBD2|TRBJ2-3|TRBV18
TGTGCCAGCAAGCCTAGCGGAACAGATACGCAGTATTTT
CASKPSGTDTQYF
>NA|TRBJ2-3|TRBV29-1
TGCAGCGTTCAGGAAGATACGCAGTATTTT
CSVQEDTQYF
>NA|TRBJ1-2|TRBV2
TGTGCCAGTTGGGGGGGGCAGTCACGGGGCTACACCTTC
CASWGGQSRGYTF
>NA|TRBJ2-1|TRBV6-1
TGTGCCAGCAGTGAAGATTGGCCCGCCAGGGTCTATGAGCAGTTCTTC
CASSEDWPARVYEQFF
>NA|TRBJ2-7|TRBV29-1
TGCAGCGTCGTAGGGGGCGGGAGGAAGTACGAGCAGTACTTC
CSVVGGGRKYEQYF
>TRBD1|TRBJ2-5|TRBV2
TGTGCCAGCAGTGGGCCGACAGGGCCCCAAGAGACCCAGTACTTC
CASSGPTGPQETQYF
>TRBD2|TRBJ2-5|TRBV27
TGTGCCAGCAGTTGGACTAGCGGGATGGGTGAGCAGTACTTC
CASSWTSGMGEQYF
>NA|TRBJ1-1|TRBV7-9
TGTGCCAGCAGGGTGATCAGTCCCGAAGCTTTCTTT
CASRVISPEAFF
>NA|TRBJ2-2|TRBV10-2
TGCGCCACAGGGGAACTTGCGAACACCGGGGAGCTGTTTTTT
CATGELANTGELFF
>TRBD2|TRBJ2-3|TRBV19
TGTGCCAGTAGTATCAGCGGGAGCGATACAGATACGCAGTATTTT
CASSISGSDTDTQYF
>TRBD1|TRBJ1-1|TRBV29-1
TGCAGCGCTCCGGGACAGGGGACTGAAGCTTTCTTT
CSAPGQGTEAFF
>NA|TRBJ2-7|TRBV15
TGTGCCACCAGCAGAGTGGGCGCCAGCTCCTACGAGCAGTACTTC
CATSRVGASSYEQYF
>NA|TRBJ2-1|TRBV11-3
TGTGCCAGCAGCTCAGACAGTGATGAGCAGTTCTTC
CASSSDSDEQFF
>NA|TRBJ1-2|TRBV6-1
TGTGCCAGCAGTGTAAGACAGTCAACCCTTTTTAACTATGGCTACACCTTC
CASSVRQSTLFNYGYTF
>TRBD2|TRBJ2-1|TRBV27
TGTGCCAGCAGTTTATTAGGCGGGGGGGCCTACTACAATGAGCAGTTCTTC
CASSLLGGGAYYNEQFF
>TRBD1|TRBJ2-2|TRBV7-7
TGTGCTAGCACCCCCGGACAGGGAGACACCGGGGAGCTGTTTTTT
CASTPGQGDTGELFF
>NA|TRBJ2-1|TRBV5-1
TGCGCCAGCAGCTTGGGGACAGCCAATGAGCAGTTCTTC
CASSLGTANEQFF
>TRBD1|TRBJ1-2|TRBV28
TGTGCCAGCAGTTTGGCACAGGGGAATGGCTACACCTTC
CASSLAQGNGYTF
>TRBD1|TRBJ2-7|TRBV5-1
TGCGCCAGCAGCGGCTCCGGGACAGGGCTCGAGCAGTACTTC
CASSGSGTGLEQYF
>NA|TRBJ2-6|TRBV2
TGTGCCAGCAGTGCAGACTCTGGGGCCAACGTCCTGACTTTC
CASSADSGANVLTF
>NA|TRBJ2-7|TRBV7-6
TGTGCCAGCAGCTTAGGGCACAGGACAGCCGCCTCTTTTTACGAGCAGTACTTC
CASSLGHRTAASFYEQYF
>TRBD1|TRBJ1-1|TRBV5-1
TGCGCCAGCAGCTTACTGACAGGGGGGAGGGCTGAAGCTTTCTTT
CASSLLTGGRAEAFF
>NA|TRBJ2-1|TRBV28
TGTGCCAGCAGCTTTTCAGGGCCGGCCTTGAGCAATGAGCAGTTCTTC
CASSFSGPALSNEQFF
>NA|TRBJ1-2|TRBV30
TGTGCCTGGAGTAGAATTCCCCAGGGGAACTATGGCTACACCTTC
CAWSRIPQGNYGYTF
>NA|TRBJ2-7|TRBV29-1
TGCAGCGGAGTAGCGGCCTCAAGCTCCTACGAGCAGTACTTC
CSGVAASSSYEQYF
>NA|TRBJ2-2|TRBV9
TGTGCCAGCAGAACCGGGACAATTAACACCGGGGAGCTGTTTTTT
CASRTGTINTGELFF
>NA|TRBJ2-7|TRBV7-9
TGTGCCAGCAGCTCAACAGGGCCTTACGAGTCCTACGAGCAGTACTTC
CASSSTGPYESYEQYF
>NA|TRBJ2-3|TRBV15
TGTGCCACCAGCAGAGACCCGGACAGTTTCTCAGATACGCAGTATTTT
CATSRDPDSFSDTQYF
>NA|TRBJ1-6|TRBV10-2
TGCGCCAGCGGTCGCGAAGGGGTTTCAATTTATTCACCCCTCCACTTT
CASGREGVSIYSPLHF
>NA|TRBJ2-5|TRBV7-3
TGTGCCAGCAGCCCAGGGATGGGGCTTGGCGGGACCCAGTACTTC
CASSPGMGLGGTQYF
>TRBD1|TRBJ1-2|TRBV27
TGTGCCAGCAGTTACAGGGGAGATTATGGCTACACCTTC
CASSYRGDYGYTF
>TRBD2|TRBJ2-7|TRBV27
TGTGCCAGCATCCCTCTCGGGGGGGGACTAGAGAAAATCGAGCAGTACTTC
CASIPLGGGLEKIEQYF
>TRBD1|TRBJ1-5|TRBV2
TGTGCCAGCAGCAGACAGGGGGCAGGCAATCAGCCCCAGCATTTT
CASSRQGAGNQPQHF
>NA|TRBJ2-4|TRBV27
TGTGCCAGCAGTTTTTCTTCGATGACAGTAGCCAAAAACATTCAGTACTTC
CASSFSSMTVAKNIQYF
>TRBD2|TRBJ2-3|TRBV27
TGTGCCAGCAGTTTTAGTGGGACTAGCGGAATTAGCACAGATACGCAGTATTTT
CASSFSGTSGISTDTQYF
>TRBD2|TRBJ2-3|TRBV28
TGTGCCAGCAGTCCGGGAGGGCCAAAAGATACGCAGTATTTT
CASSPGGPKDTQYF
>TRBD2|TRBJ2-1|TRBV5-1
TGCGCCAGCGGGACTAGCGTTGAAGATGAGCAGTTCTTC
CASGTSVEDEQFF
>NA|TRBJ2-5|TRBV18
TGTGCCAGCTCACCACCCGGTTGGCGGGGACGAGGGGAGACCCAGTACTTC
CASSPPGWRGRGETQYF
>TRBD2|TRBJ2-3|TRBV5-1
TGCGCCAGCAGCTCGAACCGGGGGGATGGCACAGATACGCAGTATTTT
CASSSNRGDGTDTQYF
>TRBD2|TRBJ2-1|TRBV9
TGTGCCAGCAGCCCCACTAGCGGACACTACAATGAGCAGTTCTTC
CASSPTSGHYNEQFF
>TRBD2|TRBJ2-7|TRBV30
TGTGCCTGGAGTTCATTTACCAGCGGGAGGCCCCGATCCTACGAGCAGTACTTC
CAWSSFTSGRPRSYEQYF
>TRBD1|TRBJ2-4|TRBV19
TGTGCCAGTAGTGATGACAGGGGACGCGAATACTTC
CASSDDRGREYF
>NA|TRBJ2-3|TRBV18
TGTGCCAGCTCACCACCCGAGGGAGGTTGGACAGATACGCAGTATTTT
CASSPPEGGWTDTQYF
>TRBD2|TRBJ2-2|TRBV6-1
TGTGCCAGCAGTGTTAGCGGGATCTCCATCGGGGAGCTGTTTTTT
CASSVSGISIGELFF
>TRBD2|TRBJ2-3|TRBV27
TGTGCCAGCAGTTTAATGCTAGCGGGAGCGGAAGATACGCAGTATTTT
CASSLMLAGAEDTQYF
>NA|TRBJ2-5|TRBV7-9
TGTGCCAGCAGCTTAAAGGGCGACAGCCCAGGGGTCCAGTACTTC
CASSLKGDSPGVQYF
>TRBD1|TRBJ1-2|TRBV2
TGTGCCAGCAGTTTTAAAATGGGACAGACCTATGGCTACACCTTC
CASSFKMGQTYGYTF
>NA|TRBJ2-3|TRBV7-8
TGTGCCAGCAGCTTAGGAGCGAGAGACACAGATACGCAGTATTTT
CASSLGARDTDTQYF
>TRBD1|TRBJ2-4|TRBV19
TGTGCCAGTAGCCGAACTTTGACAGGGCCGAAGGCGTACTTC
CASSRTLTGPKAYF
>TRBD2|TRBJ2-1|TRBV7-2
TGTGCCAGCAGCCCCGGACTAGTTGCCAATGAGCAGTTCTTC
CASSPGLVANEQFF
>TRBD2|TRBJ2-5|TRBV7-3
TGTGCCAGCAGCTTTGGTCGATGGCGGGAGGGCAGGGAGACCCAGTACTTC
CASSFGRWREGRETQYF